A single sample gave rise to the 18 T cell receptor beta chains below, sequenced in a study of shared clonotypes between healthy human individuals. Naive CD8 cells, CD45RO-negative and positively selected for CCR7, excluded terminally differentiated effector memory CD45RA+ cells. Clones were sequenced by immunoSEQ multiplex PCR, and TCRdb holds only the in-frame ones, with some missing. The profile shows about 2.1 million clones, roughly 91% of them singletons. The sequencing sample was made of naive CD8+ T cells from PBMCs. The receptors originated from a young man in good health. Some clones in this sample may be carry-over from other donors' samples.

Remarks on this clone: Within the sample, other DNA sequences also encode this same CDR3. J is TRBJ2-7 and V is TRBV28, with D unresolved. The CDR3 contains 11 residues. Germline V gene sequence: CDR1 MDHEN, CDR2 SYDVKM. Trimming stripped 6 bases from V and 3 bases from J, with 6 bases between. The CDR3 DNA reads TGTGCCAGCAGCAAATACTACGAGCAGTACTTC. Protein: CASSKYYEQYF. Variable domain in full (rest from reference TRBV28 and TRBJ2-7): DVKVTQSSRYLVKRTGEKVFLECVQDMDHENMFWYRQDPGLGLRLIYFSYDVKMKEKGDIPEGYSVSREKKERFSLILESASTNQTSMYLCASSKYYEQYFGPGTRLTVT.

This sequence joins TRBV19 and TRBJ2-1; possibly TRBD1 for D (5 bases). From germline, CDR1 is LNHDA and CDR2 SQIVND (reference sequence). V was trimmed by 7 bases and J by 4 bases, leaving 23 bases between them. The CDR3 has 17 amino acids. The chain's CDR3 is CASTAFKGPRIYNEQFF. The CDR3 DNA sequence: TGTGCCAGTACCGCCTTCAAGGGGCCTCGAATTTACAATGAGCAGTTCTTC.

The V and J genes are TRBV30 and TRBJ1-5; D not certain. V lost 0 bases, J lost 5 bases, and 8 bases lay in between. Germline CDR1 is GTSNPN and CDR2 is SVGIG (reference sequence). This CDR3 is 13 amino acids long. The CDR3 protein is CAWSVTGYQPQHF. CDR3 DNA: TGTGCCTGGAGTGTAACGGGGTATCAGCCCCAGCATTTT.

This clone was observed a single time. The rearrangement links TRBV7-9 to TRBJ2-7; D possibly corresponds to TRBD1 (6 bases). V was shortened by 8 bases and J by 3 bases, with 17 bases between the two germline ends. Germline V gene lookup returns CDR1 SEHNR and CDR2 FQNEAQ (reference sequence). The CDR3 contains 14 residues. The CDR3 is CASSSYRDNYEQYF. The CDR3 coding sequence is TGTGCCAGCTCATCCTACCGGGACAACTACGAGCAGTACTTC.

The rearrangement joins TRBV7-9 to TRBJ1-1; D is ambiguous. The CDR3 has 14 residues. The V end was cut by 5 bases, the J end by 0 bases, with 10 bases between. CDR1 and CDR2 (germline): SEHNR, FQNEAQ (reference sequence). CDR3 in DNA: TGTGCCAGCAGCCCGACCGATTTGAACACTGAAGCTTTCTTT. It codes for CASSPTDLNTEAFF.

The chain couples TRBV7-2 to TRBJ2-3, with D tentatively TRBD1 or TRBD2 (5 bases each). Germline V gene sequence: CDR1 SGHTA, CDR2 FQGNSA. Trimming took off 0 bases at V and 0 bases at J, with 13 bases between the two ends. The CDR3 contains 17 residues. CDR3 sequence: CASSLALSWGSTDTQYF. The CDR3 DNA sequence: TGTGCCAGCAGCTTAGCGCTTAGCTGGGGGAGCACAGATACGCAGTATTTT.

CDR3 DNA: TGTGCCAGCAGCCCCTGGGACATGAGCAATCAGCCCCAGCATTTT. Translating gives CASSPWDMSNQPQHF. The V and J genes are TRBV7-9 and TRBJ1-5; tentative D call: TRBD1 (6 bases). V lost 5 bases and J 1 base, leaving 12 bases between the germline ends. This CDR3 is built from 15 residues. The germline CDR1 and CDR2 sequences are SEHNR and FQNEAQ (reference sequence). Combining the CDR3 with reference TRBV7-9 and TRBJ1-5 gives the whole variable domain DTGVSQNPRHKITKRGQNVTFRCDPISEHNRLYWYRQTLGQGPEFLTYFQNEAQLEKSRLLSDRFSAERPKGSFSTLEIQRTEQGDSAMYLCASSPWDMSNQPQHFGDGTRLSIL.

The gene calls are TRBV19 and TRBJ2-2; TRBD2 agrees at 7 bases. Germline V lookup: CDR1 LNHDA, CDR2 SQIVND (reference sequence). V trimming: 4 bases; J trimming: 9 bases; junction bases outside the gene matches: 11. The CDR3 sequence is 15 residues long. CDR3 nucleotide sequence: TGTGCCAGTAGTACCGAACGGACTAGTGTGAGGGAGCTGTTTTTT. Protein: CASSTERTSVRELFF.

V and J are TRBV30 and TRBJ2-7, with 7 nucleotides matching TRBD2. The CDR3 has 16 residues. Germline V gene lookup returns CDR1 GTSNPN and CDR2 SVGIG (reference sequence). The trim removed 6 bases at V and 2 bases at J, leaving 16 bases unmatched. CDR3 in amino acids: CACWTRSGKRTYEQYF. The CDR3 DNA reads as TGTGCCTGCTGGACAAGGAGCGGGAAACGCACCTACGAGCAGTACTTC.

This chain links TRBV11-3 with TRBJ2-1; either TRBD1 or TRBD2 may fit D (5 bases each). The CDR3 is made up of 13 amino acids. Deletions cut 7 bases from V and 7 bases from J, with 14 bases between. Per the germline V gene, CDR1 is SGHNT and CDR2 is YENEEA. DNA of the CDR3: TGTGCCAGCAAAGCCAGAGGGGCTAATGAGCAGTTCTTC. This encodes CASKARGANEQFF.

This chain connects TRBV6-5 to TRBJ1-1; TRBD1 matches 7 bases. V lost 2 bases, J lost 8 bases, and 14 bases stayed unmatched. Germline V gives CDR1 MNHEY, CDR2 SVGAGI. This CDR3 is 16 amino acids long. The CDR3 coding sequence is TGTGCCAGCAGTTACCCCTCACAGGGGCTGCCTCAGGAAGCTTTCTTT. Protein product: CASSYPSQGLPQEAFF.

V is TRBV27 and J is TRBJ1-2; 8 bases map to TRBD1. Germline CDR1 reads MNHEY; CDR2 reads SMNVEV (reference sequence). V shed 6 bases and J 1 base; nucleotides not matched to a gene: 13. The CDR3 covers 17 residues. The CDR3 coding sequence is TGTGCCAGCAGCTCTTGGACAGGGAGTCCGTTTAACTATGGCTACACCTTC. It codes for CASSSWTGSPFNYGYTF.

The chain recombines TRBV27 with TRBJ2-7, with D possibly TRBD2 on 5 matching bases. Germline V gene lookup returns CDR1 MNHEY and CDR2 SMNVEV (reference sequence). The CDR3 runs to 21 residues. V lost 0 bases and J lost 2, with 29 bases in between. The CDR3 sequence: CASSLSLSQVFSAGRPYEQYF. CDR3 DNA: TGTGCCAGCAGTTTATCCCTTTCCCAGGTATTCTCCGCGGGTAGACCCTACGAGCAGTACTTC.

This chain uses TRBV7-9 with TRBJ1-2, with 9 bases matching TRBD1. V dropped 4 bases and J dropped 8; count of bases not matched to a gene: 8. Germline-derived CDR1 and CDR2 are SEHNR and FQNEAQ (reference sequence). The CDR3 length is 14 residues. The CDR3 DNA reads as TGTGCCAGCAGCTGGATACAGGGGGCGGAAGGCTACACCTTC. Its translation: CASSWIQGAEGYTF.

V and J are TRBV27 and TRBJ2-1, with TRBD1 as a possible D gene (5 bases). CDR3 length: 13 residues. Germline values: CDR1 MNHEY, CDR2 SMNVEV (reference sequence). Trimming pared 1 base from V and 9 bases from J, leaving 10 bases between. CDR3 nucleotides: TGTGCCAGCAGTTTATACCTAAGGGGTGAGCAGTTCTTC. It encodes CASSLYLRGEQFF.

The chain couples TRBV5-6 to TRBJ2-7; TRBD1 or TRBD2 may be the D gene (5 bases each). CDR3 length: 15 amino acids. Trimming shortened V by 0 bases and J by 7 bases, and 17 bases separated the two germline ends. The germline V gene has CDR1 SGHDT and CDR2 YYEEEE. The CDR3 DNA reads TGTGCCAGCAGCTTGGGGGACGCCTTAAACAGGGAGCAGTACTTC. This encodes CASSLGDALNREQYF.

The chain is built from TRBV6-5 and TRBJ2-7; the D call may be TRBD1 or TRBD2 (5 bases each). CDR1 MNHEY and CDR2 SVGAGI come from the germline V gene. Trimming pared 4 bases from V and 5 bases from J, leaving 18 bases between. The CDR3 runs to 15 residues. CDR3 sequence (DNA): TGTGCCAGCAGTTTTCGGCCCTCCGGGGCTGACGAGCAGTACTTC. It codes for CASSFRPSGADEQYF.

The V gene is TRBV27, the J gene TRBJ1-2, with D possibly matching TRBD1 (5 bases). The CDR3 sequence is 14 residues long. Trimming stripped 6 bases from V and 6 bases from J, with 17 bases between. Germline values: CDR1 MNHEY, CDR2 SMNVEV (reference sequence). CDR3 protein: CASSQGRSSHGYTF. CDR3 in DNA: TGTGCCAGCAGCCAGGGAAGGAGCAGCCATGGCTACACCTTC.